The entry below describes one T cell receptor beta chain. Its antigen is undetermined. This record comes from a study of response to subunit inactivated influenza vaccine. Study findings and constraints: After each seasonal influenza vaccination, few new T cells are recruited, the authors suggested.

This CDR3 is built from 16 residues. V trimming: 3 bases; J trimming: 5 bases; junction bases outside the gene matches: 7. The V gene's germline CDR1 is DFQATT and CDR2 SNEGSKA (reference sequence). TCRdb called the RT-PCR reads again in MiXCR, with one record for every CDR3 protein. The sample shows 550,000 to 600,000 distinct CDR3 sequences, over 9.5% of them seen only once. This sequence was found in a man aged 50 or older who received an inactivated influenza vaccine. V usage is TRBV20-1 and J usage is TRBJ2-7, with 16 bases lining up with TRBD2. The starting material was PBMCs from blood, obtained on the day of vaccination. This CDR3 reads CSARPPGLAGGNEQYF. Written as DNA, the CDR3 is TGCAGTGCTAGGCCCCCGGGACTAGCGGGGGGGAACGAGCAGTACTTC.